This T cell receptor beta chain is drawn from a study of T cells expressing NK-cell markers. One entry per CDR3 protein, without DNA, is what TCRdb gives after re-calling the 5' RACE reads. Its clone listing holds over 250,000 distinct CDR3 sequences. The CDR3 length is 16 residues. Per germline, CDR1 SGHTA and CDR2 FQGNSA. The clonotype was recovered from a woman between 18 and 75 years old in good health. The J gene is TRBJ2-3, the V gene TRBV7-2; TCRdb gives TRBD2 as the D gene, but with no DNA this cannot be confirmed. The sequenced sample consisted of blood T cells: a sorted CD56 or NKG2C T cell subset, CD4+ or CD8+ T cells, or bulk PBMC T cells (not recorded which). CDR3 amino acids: CASRGLAGGITDTQYF.